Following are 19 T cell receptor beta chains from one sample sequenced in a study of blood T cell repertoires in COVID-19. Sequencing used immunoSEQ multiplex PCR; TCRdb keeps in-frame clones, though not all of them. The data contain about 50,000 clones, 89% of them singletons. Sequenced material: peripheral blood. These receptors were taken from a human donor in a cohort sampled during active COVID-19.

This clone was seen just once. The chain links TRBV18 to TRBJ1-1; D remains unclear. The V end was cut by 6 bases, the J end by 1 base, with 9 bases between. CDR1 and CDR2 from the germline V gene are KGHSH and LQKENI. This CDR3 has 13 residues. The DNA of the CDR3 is TGTGCCAGCTCGCAAAATAGGAACACTGAAGCTTTCTTT. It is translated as CASSQNRNTEAFF.

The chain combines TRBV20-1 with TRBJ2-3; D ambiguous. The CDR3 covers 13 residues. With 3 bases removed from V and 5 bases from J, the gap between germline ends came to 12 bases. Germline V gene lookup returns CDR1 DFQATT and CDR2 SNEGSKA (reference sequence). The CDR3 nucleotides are TGCAGTGCTAGTCTACGGCCGGGAGATACGCAGTATTTT. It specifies CSASLRPGDTQYF.

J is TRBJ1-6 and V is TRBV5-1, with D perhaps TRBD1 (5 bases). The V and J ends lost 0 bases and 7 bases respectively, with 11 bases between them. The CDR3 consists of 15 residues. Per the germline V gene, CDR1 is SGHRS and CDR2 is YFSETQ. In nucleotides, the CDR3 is TGCGCCAGCAGCTTGGATCAGGGTGAAAATTCACCCCTCCACTTT. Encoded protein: CASSLDQGENSPLHF.

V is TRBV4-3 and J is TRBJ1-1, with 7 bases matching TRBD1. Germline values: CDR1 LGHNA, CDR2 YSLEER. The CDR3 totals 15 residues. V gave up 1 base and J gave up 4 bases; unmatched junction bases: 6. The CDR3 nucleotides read TGCGCCAGCAGCCAAGTTAAACAGGGGACCACTGAAGCTTTCTTT. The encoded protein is CASSQVKQGTTEAFF.

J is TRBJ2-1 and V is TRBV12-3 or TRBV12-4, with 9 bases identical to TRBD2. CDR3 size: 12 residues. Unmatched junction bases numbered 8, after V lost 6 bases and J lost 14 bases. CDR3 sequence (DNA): TGTGCCAGCAGCCCTAGCGGGGCCCGAGAGTTCTTC. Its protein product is CASSPSGAREFF.

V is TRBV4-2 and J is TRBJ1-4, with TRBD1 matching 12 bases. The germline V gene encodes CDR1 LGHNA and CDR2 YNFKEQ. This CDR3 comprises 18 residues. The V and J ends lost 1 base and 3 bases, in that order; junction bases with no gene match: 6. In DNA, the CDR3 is TGTGCCAGCAGCCAAGCCGGGACAGGGGGCGCAGCTAATGAAAAACTGTTTTTT. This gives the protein CASSQAGTGGAANEKLFF.

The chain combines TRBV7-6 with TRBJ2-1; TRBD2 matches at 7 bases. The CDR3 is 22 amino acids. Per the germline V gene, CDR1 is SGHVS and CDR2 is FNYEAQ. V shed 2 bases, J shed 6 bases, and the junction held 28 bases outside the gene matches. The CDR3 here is CASSLLDREYRFGAGPSNEQFF. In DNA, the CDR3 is TGTGCCAGCAGCTTATTAGATCGTGAATACCGGTTTGGAGCGGGGCCAAGCAATGAGCAGTTCTTC.

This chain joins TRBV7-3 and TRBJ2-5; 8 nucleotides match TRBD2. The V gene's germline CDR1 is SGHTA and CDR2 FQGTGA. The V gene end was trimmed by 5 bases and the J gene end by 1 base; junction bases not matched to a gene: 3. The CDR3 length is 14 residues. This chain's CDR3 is CASSPGGTQETQYF. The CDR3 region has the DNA TGTGCCAGCAGCCCGGGGGGGACCCAAGAGACCCAGTACTTC. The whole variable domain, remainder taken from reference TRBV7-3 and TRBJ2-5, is GAGVSQTPSNKVTEKGKYVELRCDPISGHTALYWYRQSLGQGPEFLIYFQGTGAADDSGLPNDRFFAVRPEGSVSTLKIQRTERGDSAVYLCASSPGGTQETQYFGPGTRLLVL.

CDR3 amino acids: CASSLDLPRSDTQYF. In DNA form, the CDR3 reads TGTGCCAGCAGCTTAGACTTACCCCGCTCGGATACGCAGTATTTT. This chain joins TRBV7-2 and TRBJ2-3; D uncertain. Germline lookup yields CDR1 SGHTA and CDR2 FQGNSA. Trimming left V 1 base short and J 6 bases short, with 14 bases between. This CDR3 contains 15 residues.

The CDR3 sequence is CASSDSRGVAFF. The CDR3 nucleotides read TGTGCCAGCAGTGACTCCAGGGGAGTGGCTTTCTTT. V gene TRBV6-4 combines with J gene TRBJ1-1; possibly TRBD1 for D (6 bases). The CDR3 is 12 residues long. Per the germline V gene, CDR1 is MRHNA and CDR2 is SNTAGT. V was trimmed by 0 bases and J by 11 bases, leaving 10 bases between them.

CDR3 sequence reads: CASSPRRKPTDTQYF. The CDR3 DNA follows: TGTGCCAGCAGCCCGAGGCGGAAGCCCACAGATACGCAGTATTTT. The chain carries TRBV14 and TRBJ2-3, with D unclear. This CDR3 has 15 residues. Trimming stripped 4 bases from V and 2 bases from J, with 13 bases between. Germline CDR1 SGHDN, CDR2 FVKESK.

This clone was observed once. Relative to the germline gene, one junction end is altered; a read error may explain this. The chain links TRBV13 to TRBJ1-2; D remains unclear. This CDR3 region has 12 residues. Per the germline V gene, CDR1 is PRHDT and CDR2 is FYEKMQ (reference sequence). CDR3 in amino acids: CASSVMDSERTF. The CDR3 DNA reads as TGTGCCAGCAGCGTAATGGACTCTGAGAGGACTTTC.

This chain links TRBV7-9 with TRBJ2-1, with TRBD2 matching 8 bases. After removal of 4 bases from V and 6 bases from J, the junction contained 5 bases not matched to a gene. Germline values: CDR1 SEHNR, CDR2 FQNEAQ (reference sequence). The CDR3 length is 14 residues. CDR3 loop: CASSSGTRINEQFF. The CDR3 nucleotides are TGTGCCAGCAGCTCAGGGACTAGGATCAATGAGCAGTTCTTC.

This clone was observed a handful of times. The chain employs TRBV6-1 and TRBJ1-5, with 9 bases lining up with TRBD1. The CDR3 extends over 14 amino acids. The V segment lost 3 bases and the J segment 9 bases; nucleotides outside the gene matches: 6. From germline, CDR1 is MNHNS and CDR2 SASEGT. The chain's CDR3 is CASSEDRGPWPQHF. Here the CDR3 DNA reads TGTGCCAGCAGTGAGGACAGGGGTCCATGGCCCCAGCATTTT.

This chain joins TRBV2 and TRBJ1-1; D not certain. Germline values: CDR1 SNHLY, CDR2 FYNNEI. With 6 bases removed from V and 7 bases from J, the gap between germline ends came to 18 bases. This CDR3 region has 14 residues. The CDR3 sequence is CASRSRTRVGEAFF. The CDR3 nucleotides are TGTGCCAGCAGATCCCGGACGAGGGTGGGTGAAGCTTTCTTT.

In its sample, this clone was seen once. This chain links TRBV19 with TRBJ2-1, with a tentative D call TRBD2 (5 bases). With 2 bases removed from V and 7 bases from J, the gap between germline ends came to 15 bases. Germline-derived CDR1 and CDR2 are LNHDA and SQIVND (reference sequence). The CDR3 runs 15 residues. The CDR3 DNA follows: TGTGCCAGTAGTATACTTGGCAGGCGGGTAAATGAGCAGTTCTTC. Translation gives CASSILGRRVNEQFF.

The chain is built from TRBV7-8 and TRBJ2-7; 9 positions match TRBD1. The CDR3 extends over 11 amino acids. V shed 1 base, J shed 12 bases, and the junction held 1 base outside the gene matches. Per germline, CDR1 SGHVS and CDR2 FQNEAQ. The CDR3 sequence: CASSLGDRAYF. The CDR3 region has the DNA TGTGCCAGCAGCTTAGGGGACAGGGCGTACTTC. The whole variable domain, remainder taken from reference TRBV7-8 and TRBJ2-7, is GAGVSQSPRYKVAKRGQDVALRCDPISGHVSLFWYQQALGQGPEFLTYFQNEAQLDKSGLPSDRFFAERPEGSVSTLKIQRTQQEDSAVYLCASSLGDRAYFGPGTRLTVT.

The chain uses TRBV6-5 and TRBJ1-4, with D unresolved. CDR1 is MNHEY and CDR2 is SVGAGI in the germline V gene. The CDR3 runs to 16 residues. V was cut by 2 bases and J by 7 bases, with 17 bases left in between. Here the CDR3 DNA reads TGTGCCAGCAGTTACCCCTTTTCCCCTAGAGGTGAAAAACTGTTTTTT. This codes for CASSYPFSPRGEKLFF.

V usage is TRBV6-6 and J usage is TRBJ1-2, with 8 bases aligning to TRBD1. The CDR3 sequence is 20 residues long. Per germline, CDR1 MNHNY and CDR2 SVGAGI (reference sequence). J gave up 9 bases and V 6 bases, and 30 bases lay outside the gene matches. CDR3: CASSHLPQSMGTGLWLSYTF. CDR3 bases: TGTGCCAGCAGCCACTTACCGCAATCAATGGGGACAGGTTTATGGCTGAGCTACACCTTC.